This T cell receptor beta chain stems from a study of T cells in Graves' hyperthyroidism and ophthalmopathy. General observations from the study: A model of 13 V-J pairs discriminated ophthalmopathy from stable hyperthyroidism. Blood samples included most of the expanded thyroid clonotypes exceeding 0.001.

In the ophthalmopathy cohort, Clinical Activity Score was at least 3, NOSPECS grade at least 4, and duration under 3 months. From approximately 9.5 ml of fresh peripheral blood, PBMCs were isolated. CDR3 length: 14 amino acids. The J segment lost 4 bases and the V segment lost 0 bases, leaving 3 bases of the junction unmatched. Germline V gene data show CDR1 as DFQATT and CDR2 as SNEGSKA (reference sequence). Remarks on this clonotype: Its antigen is not known.

The investigators amplified TCR beta CDR3 regions from RNA transcripts. The TCR CDR3 was amplified in a first-round RT-PCR using the HTBI primer set. TCRdb recomputed calls from the multiplex PCR reads with MiXCR, one row per CDR3 protein. The data contain fewer than 650,000 distinct CDR3 sequences, roughly 15% of them seen just once; the ten biggest clones take up over 3.5%. Sequenced material: blood. The chain has TRBV20-1 and TRBJ2-5; 9 bases align to TRBD1. The receptor was isolated from a woman in her thirties or forties with Graves' ophthalmopathy. Here the CDR3 DNA reads TGCAGTGCTAGAGAGGGGGACAGGGTAGAGACCCAGTACTTC. Amino acid sequence: CSAREGDRVETQYF.